This TCR beta chain was captured by sequencing in a study of tumor-infiltrating lymphocytes in primary liver carcinoma. Broader study findings: For tumor-adjacent and tumor-blood pairs, overlap was less than that seen for tumor region pairs.

This CDR3 has 16 residues. Germline lookup yields CDR1 LGHNA and CDR2 YNFKEQ. Starting material of around 460 ng total RNA yielded TCR beta cDNA via a constant-region primer. Slightly modified ARM-PCR served as the procedure for the TCR beta libraries. These libraries came from three rounds of nested multiplex PCR. The two initial PCR rounds, about 9 cycles each, used TRBV1-TRBV30 forward and C-beta reverse primers. MiXCR was run by TCRdb on the multiplex PCR reads, yielding one entry per CDR3 protein. The sample contains some 120,000 distinct CDR3 sequences, 55% to 75% of which appear only once. Turning to this clonotype: The antigen is not known. Its ends do not fully match the called genes, so a read error is possible.

It was from about 21-30 mg of unsorted bulk tissue that RNA and DNA were co-extracted. Patients carried chronic HBV infection without prior treatment. Sequencing was done on a sample of liver tumor tissue from sampling region 3. Subset denoted: tumor region T3, left-lateral pole. The rearrangement uses TRBV4-2 and TRBJ1-4, with 9 bases that match TRBD1. The TCR sequence derives from a woman aged 60-75 years with primary liver carcinoma and hepatitis B virus infection. The CDR3 reads CTSSPYDGTGNEKLLF. The CDR3 DNA reads TGTACCAGCAGCCCGTACGATGGGACAGGGAATGAAAAACTGTTGTTT.